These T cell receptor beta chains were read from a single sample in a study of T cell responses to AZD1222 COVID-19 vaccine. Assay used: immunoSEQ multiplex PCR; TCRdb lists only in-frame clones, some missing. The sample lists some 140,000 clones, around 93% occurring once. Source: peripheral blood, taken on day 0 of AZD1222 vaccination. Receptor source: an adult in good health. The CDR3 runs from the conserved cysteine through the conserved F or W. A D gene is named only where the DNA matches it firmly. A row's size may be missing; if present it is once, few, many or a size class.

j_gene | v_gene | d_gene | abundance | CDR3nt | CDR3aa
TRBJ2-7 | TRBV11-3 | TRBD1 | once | TGTGCCAGCAGCCGCGGACAGGGACACGAGCAGTACTTC | CASSRGQGHEQYF
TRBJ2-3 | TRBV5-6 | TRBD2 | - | TGTGCCAGCAGCCAGGGACTAAATTATCATACGCAGTATTTT | CASSQGLNYHTQYF
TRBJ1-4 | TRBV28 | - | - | TGTGCCAGCAGTTTAGGGGGCTTGAATCGGCTGTTTTTT | CASSLGGLNRLFF
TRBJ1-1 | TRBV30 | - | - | TGTGCCTGGAGGGAGAATGGGAATTCGTGGACTGAAGCTTTCTTT | CAWRENGNSWTEAFF
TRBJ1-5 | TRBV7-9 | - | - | TGTGCCAGCAGCGGGATGGGCAATCAGCCCCAGCATTTT | CASSGMGNQPQHF
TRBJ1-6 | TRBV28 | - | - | TGTGCCAGCAGCCCCCCTCGGGTTTATTCACCCCTCCACTTT | CASSPPRVYSPLHF
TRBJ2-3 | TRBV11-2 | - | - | TGTGCCAGCAGCAGACAGCTCATCCCTCCCGCAGATACGCAGTATTTT | CASSRQLIPPADTQYF
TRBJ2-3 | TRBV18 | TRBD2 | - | TGTGCCAGCTCAGGACTAGCAGGCACAGATACGCAGTATTTT | CASSGLAGTDTQYF
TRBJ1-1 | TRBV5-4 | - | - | TGTGCCAGCAGCCCGGTGGGGTTTTCGATGAACACTGAAGCTTTCTTT | CASSPVGFSMNTEAFF
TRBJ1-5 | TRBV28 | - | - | TGTGCCAGCAGTTCCGTCCCCGGCAATCAGCCCCAGCATTTT | CASSSVPGNQPQHF
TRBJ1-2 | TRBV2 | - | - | TGTGCCAGCAGTGAACAGGGAGTTCGGTATGGCTACACCTTC | CASSEQGVRYGYTF
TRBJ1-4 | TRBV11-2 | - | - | TGTGCCAGCAGCAAATGGACGGTGGCGCCAACTAATGAAAAACTGTTTTTT | CASSKWTVAPTNEKLFF
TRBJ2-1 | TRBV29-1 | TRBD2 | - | TGCAGCGCCCAAGGGGGGACTAGCGGGATTAATGAGCAGTTCTTC | CSAQGGTSGINEQFF
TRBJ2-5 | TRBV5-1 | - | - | TGCGCCAGCAGCTCGCGTCTCGCGGGACTCAGGACGGAGACCCAGTACTTC | CASSSRLAGLRTETQYF
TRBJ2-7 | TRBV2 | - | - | TGTGCCAGCAGTGAAGGTATTAGGCTACGCGAGCAGTACTTC | CASSEGIRLREQYF
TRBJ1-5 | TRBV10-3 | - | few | TGTGCCATCAGTGGGACCAATCAGCCCCAGCATTTT | CAISGTNQPQHF
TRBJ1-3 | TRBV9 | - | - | TGTGCCAGCAGTGCCGGACTTCTCTCTGGAAACACCATATATTTT | CASSAGLLSGNTIYF
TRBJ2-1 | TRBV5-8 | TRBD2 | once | TGTGCCAGCAGCTTGGGGCGAACTAGCGGGGGGTACAATGAGCAGTTCTTC | CASSLGRTSGGYNEQFF
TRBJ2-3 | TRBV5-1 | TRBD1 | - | TGCGCCAGCAGCTTCCGGGACAGGGGCACAGATACGCAGTATTTT | CASSFRDRGTDTQYF
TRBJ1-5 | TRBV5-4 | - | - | TGTGCCAACCTACCCAAGGACAGATATAGCAATCAGCCCCAGCATTTT | CANLPKDRYSNQPQHF
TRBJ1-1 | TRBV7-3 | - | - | TGTGCCAGACTGCCTGAAGCTTTCTTT | CARLPEAFF
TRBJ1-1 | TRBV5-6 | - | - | TGTGCCAGCAGCTTTATGCGGGGTCAGGCAATAGCTTTCTTT | CASSFMRGQAIAFF
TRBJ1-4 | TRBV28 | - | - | TGTGCCAGCAGTCCGCTGAGCCCGGAAAAACTGTTTTTT | CASSPLSPEKLFF
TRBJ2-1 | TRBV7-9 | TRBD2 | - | TGTGCCAGCAGCCCAGGACTAAGCGGGGCTTACAATGAGCAGTTCTTC | CASSPGLSGAYNEQFF
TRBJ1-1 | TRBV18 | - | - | TGTGCCAGCTCCCTTGAGGGAAGGACTGAAGCTTTCTTT | CASSLEGRTEAFF
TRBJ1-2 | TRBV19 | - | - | TGTGCCAGTAGTTCGGGCAGGGGCACTGGTGGCTACACCTTC | CASSSGRGTGGYTF
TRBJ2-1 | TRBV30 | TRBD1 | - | TGTGCCTGGAGCACAGGGGCGGGCTCCTACAATGAGCAGTTCTTC | CAWSTGAGSYNEQFF
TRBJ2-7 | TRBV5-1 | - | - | TGCGCCAGCAGCTTCGGGACACTCTCCTACGAGCAGTACTTC | CASSFGTLSYEQYF
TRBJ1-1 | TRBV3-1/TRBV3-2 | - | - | TGTGCCAGCAGCCATGTTACTGAGGGCACTGAAGCTTTCTTT | CASSHVTEGTEAFF
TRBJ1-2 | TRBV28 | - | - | TGTGCCAGCAGTTCAAGAACAGGGCCCAACTATGGCTACACCTTC | CASSSRTGPNYGYTF
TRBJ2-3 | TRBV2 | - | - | TGTGCCAGCAGCCCCAACACAGATACGCAGTATTTT | CASSPNTDTQYF
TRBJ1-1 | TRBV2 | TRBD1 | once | TGTGCCAGCAGCGAGGACAGGACCACTGAAGCTTTCTTT | CASSEDRTTEAFF
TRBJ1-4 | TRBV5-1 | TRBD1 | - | TGCGCCAGCAGCTTGGCCGGGACAGGGCTTAATGAAAAACTGTTTTTT | CASSLAGTGLNEKLFF
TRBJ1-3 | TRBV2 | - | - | TGTGCCAGCAGTGAAGCCAGTGGATCTGGAAACACCATATATTTT | CASSEASGSGNTIYF
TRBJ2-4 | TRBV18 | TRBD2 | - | TGTGCCAGCTCACCCGGGACTAGCGGAGTAATAGCCAAAAACATTCAGTACTTC | CASSPGTSGVIAKNIQYF
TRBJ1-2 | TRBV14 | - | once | TGTGCCAGCAGCCAAGTGGGGCAGAGAAACTATGGCTACACCTTC | CASSQVGQRNYGYTF
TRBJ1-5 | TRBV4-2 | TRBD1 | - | TGTGCCAGCAGCCATATTGGACAGGGTAGGAATCAGCCCCAGCATTTT | CASSHIGQGRNQPQHF
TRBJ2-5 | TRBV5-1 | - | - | TGCGCCAGCAGCTTGGTTCCAGCGAGGGAGCCGTACTTC | CASSLVPAREPYF
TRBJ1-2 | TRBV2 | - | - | TGTGCCAGCACGCGACAGAACTATGGCTACACCTTC | CASTRQNYGYTF
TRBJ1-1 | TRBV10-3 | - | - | TGTGCCATCAGTGAAGGGCGGCAGTTGAACACTGAAGCTTTCTTT | CAISEGRQLNTEAFF
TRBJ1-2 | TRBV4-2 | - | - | TGTGCCAGCAGCCAAGATCTCGGGAGCCGTGGGGGCTACACCTTC | CASSQDLGSRGGYTF
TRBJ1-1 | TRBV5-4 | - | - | TGTGCCAGCAGCTTGGCGGGTACCCACACTGAAGCTTTCTTT | CASSLAGTHTEAFF
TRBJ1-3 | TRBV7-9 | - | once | TGTGCCAGCAGCTTTGGCGAAAAAAACACCATATATTTT | CASSFGEKNTIYF
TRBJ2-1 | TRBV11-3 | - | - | TGTGCCAGCAGCTTAATGAGTTTCAATGAGCAGTTCTTC | CASSLMSFNEQFF
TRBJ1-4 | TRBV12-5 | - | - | TGTGCTAGTGGTTTGGGGCAGGCTGAAAAACTGTTTTTT | CASGLGQAEKLFF
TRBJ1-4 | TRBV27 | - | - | TGTGCCAGCAGTTTATCCCCAGGGTTTTATAATGAAAAACTGTTTTTT | CASSLSPGFYNEKLFF
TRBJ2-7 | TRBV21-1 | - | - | TGTGCCAGCAGCCCTAGGGACAGGGTCTCTTCCTACGAGCAGTACTTC | CASSPRDRVSSYEQYF
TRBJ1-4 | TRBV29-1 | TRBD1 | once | TGCAGCGTAAGGACAGGGTCCCCAACTAATGAAAAACTGTTTTTT | CSVRTGSPTNEKLFF
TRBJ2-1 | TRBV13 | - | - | TGTGCCAGCAGCTTAGCTGCCTCGGAGCAGTTCTTC | CASSLAASEQFF
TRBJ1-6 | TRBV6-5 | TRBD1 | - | TGTGCCAGCAGAACTAGGGACAGTGATAATTCACCCCTCCACTTT | CASRTRDSDNSPLHF
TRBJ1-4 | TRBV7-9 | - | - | TGTGCCAGCAGCCCCCCGACAGCAACTAATGAAAAACTGTTTTTT | CASSPPTATNEKLFF
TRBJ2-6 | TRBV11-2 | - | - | TGTGCCAGCACCATCTCTGGGGCCAACGTCCTGACTTTC | CASTISGANVLTF
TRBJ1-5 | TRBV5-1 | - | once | TGCGCCAGCTCCGGGGGGAACAATCAGCCCCAGCATTTT | CASSGGNNQPQHF
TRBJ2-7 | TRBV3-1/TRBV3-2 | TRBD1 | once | TGTGCCAGCAGCCCAGGGACAGGGGAGTCCGAGCAGTACTTC | CASSPGTGESEQYF
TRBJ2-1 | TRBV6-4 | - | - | TGTGCCAGCAGTGAGAACCCCGGGACGCCTTACAATGAGCAGTTCTTC | CASSENPGTPYNEQFF